This T cell receptor (beta chain) derives from a study of blood T cells in healthy people across ages. Findings and caveats of the study: Older individuals had lower TCR beta diversity per million T cells (the decline was roughly linear). Both naive CD4+ cell counts and diversity were greater in long-lived donors than in aged donors.

This clonotype was recorded at least ten times. Its target is unknown. It was with a sample-barcoded 5' primer and a J-beta primer mix that a second PCR of roughly 7 to 11 cycles was run. All cDNA molecules were each tagged by a template-switch adaptor with 12 random nucleotides. TCRdb used MiXCR to reprocess the 5' RACE reads, holding one entry per CDR3 protein. The sample yields some 1.5 million distinct CDR3 sequences, about 28% seen once. The sequencing input was blood. The receptor was derived from a woman aged 25 to 39 in good health.

The CDR3 sequence is CSAHKDRVRQEQYF. The CDR3 region has the DNA TGCAGTGCTCACAAGGACAGAGTACGTCAAGAGCAGTACTTC. The chain uses TRBV20-1 and TRBJ2-5, with D possibly TRBD1 on 6 matching bases. Germline CDR1 and CDR2: DFQATT and SNEGSKA (reference sequence). This CDR3 contains 14 residues. With 5 bases removed from V and 11 bases from J, the gap between germline ends came to 24 bases.